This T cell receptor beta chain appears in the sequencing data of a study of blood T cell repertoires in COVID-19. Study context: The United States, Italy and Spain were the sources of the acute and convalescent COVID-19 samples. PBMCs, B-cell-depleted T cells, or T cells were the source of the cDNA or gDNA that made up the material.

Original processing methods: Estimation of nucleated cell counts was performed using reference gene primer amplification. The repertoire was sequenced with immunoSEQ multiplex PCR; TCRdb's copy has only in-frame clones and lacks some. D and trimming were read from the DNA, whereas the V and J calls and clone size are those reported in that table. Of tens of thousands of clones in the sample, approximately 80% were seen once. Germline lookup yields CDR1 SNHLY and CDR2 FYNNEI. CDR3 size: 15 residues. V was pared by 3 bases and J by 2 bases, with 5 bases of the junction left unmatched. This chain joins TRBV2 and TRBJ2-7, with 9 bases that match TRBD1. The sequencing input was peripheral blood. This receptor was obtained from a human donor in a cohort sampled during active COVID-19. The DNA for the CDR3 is TGTGCCAGCAGTGAGCCGGGACAGGGCGCCTACGAGCAGTACTTC. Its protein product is CASSEPGQGAYEQYF. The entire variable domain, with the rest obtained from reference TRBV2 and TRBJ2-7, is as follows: EPEVTQTPSHQVTQMGQEVILRCVPISNHLYFYWYRQILGQKVEFLVSFYNNEISEKSEIFDDQFSVERPDGSNFTLKIRSTKLEDSAMYFCASSEPGQGAYEQYFGPGTRLTVT.